Following are 3 T cell receptor beta chains from one sample sequenced in a study of CD8+ T cells in alopecia areata. The authors extracted RNA and reverse transcribed it into cDNA as the sequencing template. TCRdb keeps only in-frame clones here, not all; method: immunoSEQ multiplex PCR. Among about 150,000 clones listed, about three fifths were seen once. Sequences were derived from CD4+ T cells sorted from blood, sampled at week 0. The source of these receptors is a human donor with alopecia areata.

The chain recombines TRBV7-9 with TRBJ1-1; 8 bases are a match to TRBD1. The CDR3 covers 15 residues. CDR1 is SEHNR, CDR2 FQNEAQ, per germline (reference sequence). V gave up 5 bases and J gave up 4 bases; unmatched junction bases: 9. The CDR3 protein is CASSGGRGRGTEAFF. The CDR3 DNA reads TGTGCCAGCAGCGGAGGCAGGGGGCGAGGCACTGAAGCTTTCTTT.

V is TRBV5-8 and J is TRBJ2-7; D is undetermined. The CDR3 spans 14 residues. V was cut by 8 bases and J by 2 bases, with 17 bases left in between. Germline V gives CDR1 SGHTS, CDR2 YDEGEE. The CDR3, as DNA: TGTGCCAGTCTAGTCCACGGCCTAACCTACGAGCAGTACTTC. This encodes CASLVHGLTYEQYF.

The rearrangement links TRBV7-9 to TRBJ1-2; 12 nucleotides agree with TRBD1. The CDR3 has 15 amino acids. With 4 bases clipped from V and 6 bases from J, the junction kept 6 bases outside the gene matches. Looked up from germline, CDR1 is SEHNR and CDR2 is FQNEAQ (reference sequence). CDR3 bases: TGTGCCAGCAGCTCTCCGGGACAGGGGGCAAATGGCTACACCTTC. Protein sequence: CASSSPGQGANGYTF. Combining the CDR3 with reference TRBV7-9 and TRBJ1-2 gives the whole variable domain DTGVSQNPRHKITKRGQNVTFRCDPISEHNRLYWYRQTLGQGPEFLTYFQNEAQLEKSRLLSDRFSAERPKGSFSTLEIQRTEQGDSAMYLCASSSPGQGANGYTFGSGTRLTVV.